This TCR beta chain was found in a study of T cell responses to AZD1222 COVID-19 vaccine. Study-wide points: Targeting of unmutated variant regions was reportedly seen in nearly half of spike-specific TCRs. Sampling that yielded the repertoires occurred only after the peak T cell response.

Some clones are missing from TCRdb's copy, which holds only in-frame ones; the method was immunoSEQ multiplex PCR. The data show roughly 200,000 clones, with 90% to 95% seen just once and around 1.6% held by the top ten. Pooling covered second doses at about 4 or about 12 weeks. With respect to this clone: Antigen: not known.

Trimming left V 6 bases short and J 2 bases short, with 5 bases between. Per the germline V gene, CDR1 is DFQATT and CDR2 is SNEGSKA (reference sequence). The CDR3 spans 11 residues. The receptor comes from an adult who received the AZD1222 COVID-19 vaccine. The source was peripheral blood, collected 28 days after the second AZD1222 dose. The chain couples TRBV20-1 to TRBJ2-1, with D hard to call. The CDR3 nucleotides read TGCAGTGCCAGGACCTACAATGAGCAGTTCTTC. This sequence encodes CSARTYNEQFF.